A single sample is the source of the 22 T cell receptor beta chains below, sequenced in a study of identical twins. TCRdb used MiXCR to reprocess the 5' RACE reads, holding one entry per CDR3 protein. The sample has just over 450,000 distinct CDR3 sequences, 14% seen once; the top ten hold around 0.57%. Separately, the same data were catalogued under a study of yellow fever vaccine responses in identical twins.

The sequenced material came from CD4+ T cells sorted from blood. The receptor source for this set is a woman under 30 in good health.

The chain links TRBV2 to TRBJ2-5; D is perhaps TRBD1 (5 bases). Per germline, CDR1 SNHLY and CDR2 FYNNEI. The CDR3 loop spans 15 amino acids. The V and J ends lost 7 bases and 4 bases respectively, with 19 bases between them. CDR3 loop: CASTAQGQDGETQYF. DNA for the CDR3: TGTGCCAGCACAGCTCAAGGACAAGATGGAGAGACCCAGTACTTC.

The gene calls are TRBV3-1 and TRBJ2-5; weak D call: TRBD2 (5 bases). The CDR3 contains 12 residues. Germline assignment: CDR1 LGHDT and CDR2 YNNKEL (reference sequence). V lost 3 bases and J 13 bases, leaving 15 bases between the germline ends. CDR3 sequence: CASSQEDGGVYF. CDR3 bases: TGTGCCAGCAGCCAGGAGGACGGCGGAGTGTACTTC.

Comments on this clonotype: Given a much more abundant clone one base away, this may be a read error. The V and J genes are TRBV6-5 and TRBJ2-7, with D possibly called TRBD1 or TRBD2 (5 bases each). V was cut by 2 bases and J by 6 bases, with 5 bases left in between. The CDR3 is 11 amino acids. CDR1 and CDR2 (germline): MNHEY, SVGAGI. Here the CDR3 DNA reads TGTGCCAGCAGTTACGGGACCGAGCAGTACTTC. It codes for CASSYGTEQYF.

This clonotype was detected ten times or more. V and J are TRBV12-3 or TRBV12-4 and TRBJ2-1; no clear D gene. V lost 6 bases to trimming and J lost 10 bases, with 13 bases between them. This CDR3 comprises 12 residues. The CDR3 nucleotides read TGTGCCAGCAGATCCCAGTCGGTGGAGCAGTTCTTC. Its protein is CASRSQSVEQFF.

This clonotype occurred a few times. The chain has TRBV18 and TRBJ2-7, with TRBD2 identical over 8 bases. Germline trimming cut 6 bases from V and 7 bases from J; bases unmatched to any gene: 5. Per the germline V gene, CDR1 is KGHSH and CDR2 is LQKENI. CDR3 length: 12 residues. In DNA form, the CDR3 reads TGTGCCAGCTCCCGGACGGGAGGGGAGCAGTACTTC. Protein: CASSRTGGEQYF. The variable domain in full, with the rest retrieved from reference TRBV18 and TRBJ2-7, is NAGVMQNPRHLVRRRGQEARLRCSPMKGHSHVYWYRQLPEEGLKFMVYLQKENIIDESGMPKERFSAEFPKEGPSILRIQQVVRGDSAAYFCASSRTGGEQYFGPGTRLTVT.

V and J are TRBV6-1 and TRBJ2-5; 7 bases agree with TRBD1. CDR1 MNHNS and CDR2 SASEGT come from the germline V gene. J gave up 5 bases and V 4 bases, and 4 bases lay outside the gene matches. The CDR3 runs to 13 residues. CDR3 sequence: CASSVDRVETQYF. The CDR3, as DNA: TGTGCCAGCAGTGTAGACAGGGTGGAGACCCAGTACTTC.

In its sample, this clonotype was seen once. The gene calls are TRBV5-1 and TRBJ2-1, with 8 bases lining up with TRBD2. Trimming at V came to 4 bases and at J to 3 bases, leaving 6 bases not matched to a gene. In germline, CDR1 is SGHRS, CDR2 YFSETQ. The CDR3 consists of 15 residues. CDR3 DNA sequence: TGCGCCAGCAGCCGGGAGGGCCCTTTCTACAATGAGCAGTTCTTC. It encodes CASSREGPFYNEQFF.

The chain is built from TRBV27 and TRBJ2-3; unclear D gene. V gave up 6 bases and J gave up 4 bases, with 11 bases separating them. Germline V gene lookup returns CDR1 MNHEY and CDR2 SMNVEV (reference sequence). The length of the CDR3 is 13 residues. For the CDR3, the DNA is TGTGCCAGCAGACCCGGCACGGCAGATACGCAGTATTTT. Protein sequence: CASRPGTADTQYF.

The rearrangement links TRBV6-5 to TRBJ2-3; tentative D call: TRBD2 (6 bases). CDR3 length equals 14 residues. With 7 bases removed from V and 3 bases from J, the gap between germline ends came to 14 bases. CDR1 and CDR2 from the germline V gene are MNHEY and SVGAGI. CDR3 region: CASTLAAGTDTQYF. The CDR3 DNA reads TGTGCCAGCACTTTAGCGGCTGGAACAGATACGCAGTATTTT.

In its sample, this clonotype was seen a few times. V is TRBV7-2 and J is TRBJ2-7; D ambiguous. Germline V gene data show CDR1 as SGHTA and CDR2 as FQGNSA. With 8 bases removed from V and 2 bases from J, the gap between germline ends came to 10 bases. This CDR3 is built from 12 residues. The DNA for the CDR3 is TGTGCCAGCTCCGCAACCGCCTACGAGCAGTACTTC. It codes for CASSATAYEQYF. Supplemented by reference TRBV7-2 and TRBJ2-7, the full variable domain reads GAGVSQSPSNKVTEKGKDVELRCDPISGHTALYWYRQSLGQGLEFLIYFQGNSAPDKSGLPSDRFSAERTGGSVSTLTIQRTQQEDSAVYLCASSATAYEQYFGPGTRLTVT.

This clonotype has at least ten counts. The gene calls are TRBV28 and TRBJ1-1; 9 bases line up with TRBD1. CDR1 MDHEN and CDR2 SYDVKM come from the germline V gene. The CDR3 runs 15 residues. V lost 2 bases and J lost 1; bases outside the gene matches: 2. CDR3 protein: CASSLGDRANTEAFF. The CDR3 nucleotides read TGTGCCAGCAGTTTAGGGGACAGGGCGAACACTGAAGCTTTCTTT.

This chain uses TRBV27 with TRBJ2-1; a weak D match, TRBD2 (6 bases). V lost 3 bases, J lost 0 bases, and 15 bases lay in between. CDR3 length: 17 residues. Germline V gene sequence: CDR1 MNHEY, CDR2 SMNVEV (reference sequence). This CDR3 reads CASSFDDPGGSYNEQFF. The CDR3 DNA reads as TGTGCCAGCAGTTTTGATGACCCCGGGGGCTCCTACAATGAGCAGTTCTTC.

The rearrangement links TRBV20-1 to TRBJ2-7; no reliable D call. Germline CDR1 and CDR2: DFQATT and SNEGSKA (reference sequence). Trimming took off 0 bases at V and 3 bases at J, with 15 bases between the two ends. The CDR3 consists of 15 residues. The DNA of the CDR3 is TGCAGTGCTAGAGATCAGGCCTACTCAAACTACGAGCAGTACTTC. Translation gives CSARDQAYSNYEQYF.

The chain is built from TRBV19 and TRBJ2-7; possibly TRBD1 for D (6 bases). Germline-derived CDR1 and CDR2 are LNHDA and SQIVND (reference sequence). V was cut by 3 bases and J by 3 bases, with 12 bases left in between. This CDR3 spans 14 amino acids. The DNA of the CDR3 is TGTGCCAGTAGTATTGGGATGGACAGCTACGAGCAGTACTTC. It specifies CASSIGMDSYEQYF.

This clonotype came up many times. The chain joins TRBV29-1 to TRBJ2-5, with D perhaps matching TRBD2 (6 bases). The V gene lost 4 bases and the J gene lost 9 bases, with 9 bases spanning the gap. Germline values: CDR1 SQVTM, CDR2 ANQGSEA. The CDR3 spans 10 residues. The CDR3 sequence is CSVGDSSQYF. In nucleotides, the CDR3 is TGCAGCGTTGGGGACTCCTCCCAGTACTTC.

This clonotype has more than one count but fewer than ten. This rearrangement joins TRBV12-3 or TRBV12-4 to TRBJ2-3; the D is unclear. V dropped 1 base and J dropped 9 bases, with 8 bases sitting between them. This CDR3 contains 12 residues. The DNA for the CDR3 is TGTGCCAGCAGTTTAGTTGAGTGGACGCAGTATTTT. As protein: CASSLVEWTQYF.

The table lists this clonotype with a few counts. This chain connects TRBV4-1 to TRBJ2-6; no reliable D call. CDR3 length equals 16 residues. CDR1 is MGHRA and CDR2 is YSYEKL in the germline V gene. V lost 1 base and J 2 bases, leaving 9 bases between the germline ends. CDR3 protein: CASSQGMGTGANVLTF. The CDR3 DNA follows: TGCGCCAGCAGCCAAGGGATGGGTACTGGGGCCAACGTCCTGACTTTC.

This clonotype was counted only a few times. This sequence joins TRBV15 and TRBJ2-6; D is undetermined. Trimming shortened V by 0 bases and J by 0 bases, and 9 bases separated the two germline ends. CDR1 is LNHNV, CDR2 YYDKDF, per germline (reference sequence). This CDR3 region has 17 residues. CDR3 coding DNA: TGTGCCACCAGCAGAGATCGACGGTACTCTGGGGCCAACGTCCTGACTTTC. Its translation is CATSRDRRYSGANVLTF.

This clonotype was seen more than once but under ten times. V gene TRBV10-3 combines with J gene TRBJ1-1; 8 bases match TRBD1. This CDR3 has 14 amino acids. The V gene end was trimmed by 4 bases and the J gene end by 0 bases; junction bases not matched to a gene: 1. CDR1 and CDR2 (germline): ENHRY, SYGVKD. The DNA of the CDR3 is TGTGCCATCAGTGGGACAGGGATGAACACTGAAGCTTTCTTT. Protein product: CAISGTGMNTEAFF.

There are a few counts of this clonotype. The rearrangement uses TRBV20-1 and TRBJ2-5; D not resolved. Trimming removed 1 base from V and 1 base from J, with 7 bases in between. This CDR3 has 13 amino acids. Germline CDR1 is DFQATT and CDR2 is SNEGSKA (reference sequence). The CDR3 DNA reads as TGCAGTGCTAGAGTAACCGGCCAAGAGACCCAGTACTTC. This gives the protein CSARVTGQETQYF.

This clonotype was detected a few times. V usage is TRBV20-1 and J usage is TRBJ2-5; TRBD2 aligns across 16 bases. CDR1 and CDR2 from the germline V gene are DFQATT and SNEGSKA (reference sequence). The CDR3 contains 16 residues. Germline trimming cut 6 bases from V and 5 bases from J; bases unmatched to any gene: 9. CDR3 bases: TGCAGTGCCATCACGGGACTAGCGGGAGGGTTGGAGACCCAGTACTTC. Its translation: CSAITGLAGGLETQYF.

The chain links TRBV27 to TRBJ2-3; 7 bases agree with TRBD2. CDR1 and CDR2 (germline): MNHEY, SMNVEV (reference sequence). J gave up 5 bases and V 3 bases, and 11 bases lay outside the gene matches. CDR3 length: 16 residues. CDR3 bases: TGTGCCAGCAGTTTGAGGGTGGGAGGGCCTAGAGATACGCAGTATTTT. Translated: CASSLRVGGPRDTQYF.